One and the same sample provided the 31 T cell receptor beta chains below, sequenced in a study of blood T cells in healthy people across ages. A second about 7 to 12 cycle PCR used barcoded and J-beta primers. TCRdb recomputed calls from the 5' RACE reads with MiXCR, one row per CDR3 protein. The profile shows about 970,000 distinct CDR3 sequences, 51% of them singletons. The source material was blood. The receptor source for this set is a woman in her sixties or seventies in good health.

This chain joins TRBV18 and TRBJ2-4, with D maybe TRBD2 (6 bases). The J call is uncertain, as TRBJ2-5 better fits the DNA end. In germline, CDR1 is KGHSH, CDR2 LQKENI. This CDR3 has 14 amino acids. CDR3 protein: CASSPGRREATQYF. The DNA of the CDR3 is TGTGCCAGCTCACCAGGTAGGAGGGAGGCGACCCAGTACTTC.

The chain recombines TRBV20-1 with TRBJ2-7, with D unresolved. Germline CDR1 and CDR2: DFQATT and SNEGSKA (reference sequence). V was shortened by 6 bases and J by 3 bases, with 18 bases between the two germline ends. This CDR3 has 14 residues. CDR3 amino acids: CSAVNPLQGYEQYF. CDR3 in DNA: TGCAGTGCCGTTAATCCGTTACAAGGCTACGAGCAGTACTTC.

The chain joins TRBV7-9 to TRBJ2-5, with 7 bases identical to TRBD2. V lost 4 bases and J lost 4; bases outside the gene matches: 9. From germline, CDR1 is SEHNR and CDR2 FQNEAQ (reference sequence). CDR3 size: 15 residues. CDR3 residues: CASSSGLVDAETQYF. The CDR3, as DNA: TGTGCCAGCAGCTCCGGACTAGTCGACGCAGAGACCCAGTACTTC.

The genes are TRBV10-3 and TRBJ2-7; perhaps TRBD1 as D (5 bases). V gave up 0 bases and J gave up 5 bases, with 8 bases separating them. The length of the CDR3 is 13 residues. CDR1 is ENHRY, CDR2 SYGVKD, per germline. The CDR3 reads CAISESGANEQYF. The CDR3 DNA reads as TGTGCCATCAGTGAGTCAGGGGCGAACGAGCAGTACTTC.

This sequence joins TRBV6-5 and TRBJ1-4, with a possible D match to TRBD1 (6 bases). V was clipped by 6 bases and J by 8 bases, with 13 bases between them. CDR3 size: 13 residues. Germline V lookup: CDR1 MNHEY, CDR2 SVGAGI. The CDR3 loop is CASSNRDDEKLFF. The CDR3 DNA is TGTGCCAGCAGCAACAGGGACGACGAAAAACTGTTTTTT.

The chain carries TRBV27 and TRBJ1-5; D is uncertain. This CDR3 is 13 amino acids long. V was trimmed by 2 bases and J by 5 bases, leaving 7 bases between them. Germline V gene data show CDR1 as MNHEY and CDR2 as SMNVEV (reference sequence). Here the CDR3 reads CASSLQDHQPQHF. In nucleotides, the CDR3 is TGTGCCAGCAGTTTACAGGACCATCAGCCCCAGCATTTT.

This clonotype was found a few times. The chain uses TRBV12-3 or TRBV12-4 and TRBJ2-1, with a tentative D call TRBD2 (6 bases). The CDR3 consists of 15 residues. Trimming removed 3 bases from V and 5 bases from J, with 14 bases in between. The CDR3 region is CASSFGRGLNNEQFF. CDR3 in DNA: TGTGCCAGCAGTTTTGGGCGGGGACTTAACAATGAGCAGTTCTTC.

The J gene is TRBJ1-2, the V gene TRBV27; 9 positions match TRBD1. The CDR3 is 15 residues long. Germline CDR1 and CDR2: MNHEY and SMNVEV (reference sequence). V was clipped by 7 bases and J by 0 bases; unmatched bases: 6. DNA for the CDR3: TGTGCCAGCAAGGGACAGGGCCGGTCTAACTATGGCTACACCTTC. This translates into CASKGQGRSNYGYTF.

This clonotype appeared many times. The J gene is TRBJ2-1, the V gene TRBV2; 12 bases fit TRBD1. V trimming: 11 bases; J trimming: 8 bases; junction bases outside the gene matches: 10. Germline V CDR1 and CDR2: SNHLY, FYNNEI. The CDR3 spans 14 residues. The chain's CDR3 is CASPTGDRGHEQFF. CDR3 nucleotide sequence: TGTGCCTCGCCGACCGGGGACAGGGGGCATGAGCAGTTCTTC.

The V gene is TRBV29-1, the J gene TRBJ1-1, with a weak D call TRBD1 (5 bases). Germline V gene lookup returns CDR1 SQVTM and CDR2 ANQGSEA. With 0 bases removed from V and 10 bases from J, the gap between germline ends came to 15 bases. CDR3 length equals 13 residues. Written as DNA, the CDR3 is TGCAGCGTTGAAGAACCGGACATCGCTGGAGCTTTCTTT. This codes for CSVEEPDIAGAFF.

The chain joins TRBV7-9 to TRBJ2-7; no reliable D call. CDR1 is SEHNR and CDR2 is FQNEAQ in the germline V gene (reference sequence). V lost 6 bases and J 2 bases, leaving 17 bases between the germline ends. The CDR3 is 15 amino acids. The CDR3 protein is CASSSLKRGTYEQYF. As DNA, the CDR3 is TGTGCCAGCAGTTCTCTGAAACGTGGCACCTACGAGCAGTACTTC.

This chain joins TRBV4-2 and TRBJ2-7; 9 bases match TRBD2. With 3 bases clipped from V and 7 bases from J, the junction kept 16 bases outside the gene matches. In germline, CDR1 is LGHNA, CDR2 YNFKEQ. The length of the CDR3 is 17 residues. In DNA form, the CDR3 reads TGTGCCAGCAGCCACCCTGAGGCTAGCGGGAAAGGTAATGAGCAGTACTTC. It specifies CASSHPEASGKGNEQYF.

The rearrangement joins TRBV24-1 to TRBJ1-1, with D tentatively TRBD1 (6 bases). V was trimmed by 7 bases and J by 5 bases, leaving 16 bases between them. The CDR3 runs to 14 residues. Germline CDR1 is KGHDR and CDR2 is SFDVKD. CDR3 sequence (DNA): TGTGCCACCAGGGGGGGACACCCAGGGACTGAAGCTTTCTTT. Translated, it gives CATRGGHPGTEAFF.

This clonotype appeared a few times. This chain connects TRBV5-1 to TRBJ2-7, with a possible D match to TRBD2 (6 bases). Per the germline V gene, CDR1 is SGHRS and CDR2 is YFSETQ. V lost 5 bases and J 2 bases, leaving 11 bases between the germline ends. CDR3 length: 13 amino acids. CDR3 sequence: CASRRDEPYEQYF. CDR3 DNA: TGCGCCAGCAGGCGGGACGAGCCCTACGAGCAGTACTTC.

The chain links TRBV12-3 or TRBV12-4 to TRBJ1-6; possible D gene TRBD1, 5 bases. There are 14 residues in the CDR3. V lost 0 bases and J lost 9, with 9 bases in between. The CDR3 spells CASSLAGVGSPLHF. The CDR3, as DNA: TGTGCCAGCAGTTTAGCAGGGGTCGGTTCACCCCTCCACTTT.

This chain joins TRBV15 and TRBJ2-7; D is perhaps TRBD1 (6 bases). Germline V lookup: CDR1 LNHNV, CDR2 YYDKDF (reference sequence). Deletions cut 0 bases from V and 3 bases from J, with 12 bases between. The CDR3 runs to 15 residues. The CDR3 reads CATSRDGLQGYEQYF. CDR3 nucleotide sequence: TGTGCCACCAGCAGAGATGGTTTACAGGGCTACGAGCAGTACTTC.

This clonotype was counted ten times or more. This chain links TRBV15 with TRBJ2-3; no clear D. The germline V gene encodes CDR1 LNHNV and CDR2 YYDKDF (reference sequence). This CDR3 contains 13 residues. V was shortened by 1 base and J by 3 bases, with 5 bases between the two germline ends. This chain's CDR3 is CATSRGFTDTQYF. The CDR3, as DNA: TGTGCCACCAGCAGAGGGTTTACAGATACGCAGTATTTT. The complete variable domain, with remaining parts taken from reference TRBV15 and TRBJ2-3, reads DAMVIQNPRYQVTQFGKPVTLSCSQTLNHNVMYWYQQKSSQAPKLLFHYYDKDFNNEADTPDNFQSRRPNTSFCFLDIRSPGLGDTAMYLCATSRGFTDTQYFGPGTRLTVL.

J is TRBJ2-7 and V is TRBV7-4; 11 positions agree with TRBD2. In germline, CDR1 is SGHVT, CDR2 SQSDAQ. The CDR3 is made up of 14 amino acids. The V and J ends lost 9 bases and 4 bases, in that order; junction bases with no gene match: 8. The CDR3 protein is CARKLAGVRYEQYF. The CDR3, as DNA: TGTGCCAGAAAACTAGCGGGAGTGAGGTACGAGCAGTACTTC.

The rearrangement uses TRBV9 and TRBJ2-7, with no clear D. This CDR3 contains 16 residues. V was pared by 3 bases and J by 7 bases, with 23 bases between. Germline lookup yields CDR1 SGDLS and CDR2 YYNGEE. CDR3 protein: CASSAQRVTSYNEQYF. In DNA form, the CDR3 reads TGTGCCAGCAGCGCGCAACGGGTTACATCGTACAATGAGCAGTACTTC.

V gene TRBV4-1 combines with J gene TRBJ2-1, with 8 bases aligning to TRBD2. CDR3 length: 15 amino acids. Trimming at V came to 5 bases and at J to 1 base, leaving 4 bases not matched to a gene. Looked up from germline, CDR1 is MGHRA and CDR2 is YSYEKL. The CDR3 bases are TGCGCCAGCAGCACATTAGCGGGGTCCTACAATGAGCAGTTCTTC. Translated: CASSTLAGSYNEQFF.

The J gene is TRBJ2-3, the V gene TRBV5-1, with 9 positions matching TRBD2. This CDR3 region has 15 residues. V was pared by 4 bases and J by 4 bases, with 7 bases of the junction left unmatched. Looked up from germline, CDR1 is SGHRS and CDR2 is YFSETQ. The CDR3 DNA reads TGCGCCAGCAGCCCAGGTAGCGGGAGAGCAGATACGCAGTATTTT. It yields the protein CASSPGSGRADTQYF.

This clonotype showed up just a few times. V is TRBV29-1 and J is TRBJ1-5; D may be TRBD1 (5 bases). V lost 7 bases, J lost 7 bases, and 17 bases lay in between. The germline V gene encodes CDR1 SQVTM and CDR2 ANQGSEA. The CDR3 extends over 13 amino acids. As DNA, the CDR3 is TGCAGCGCTGGAAACGGTGGGGGGCAGCCCCAGCATTTT. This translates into CSAGNGGGQPQHF.

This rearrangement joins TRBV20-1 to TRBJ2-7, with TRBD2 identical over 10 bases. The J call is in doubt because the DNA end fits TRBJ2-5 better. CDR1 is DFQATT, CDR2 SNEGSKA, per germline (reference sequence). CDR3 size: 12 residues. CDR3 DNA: TGCAGTGCCACCATAGCGGGAGGGACCCAGTACTTC. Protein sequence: CSATIAGGTQYF.

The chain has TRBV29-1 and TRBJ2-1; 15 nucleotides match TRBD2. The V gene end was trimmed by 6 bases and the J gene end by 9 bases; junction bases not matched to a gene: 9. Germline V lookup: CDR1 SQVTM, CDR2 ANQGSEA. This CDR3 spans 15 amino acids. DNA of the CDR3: TGCAGCGTGGCAAGGACTAGCGGGAGGGCCGTTGAGCAGTTCTTC. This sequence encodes CSVARTSGRAVEQFF.

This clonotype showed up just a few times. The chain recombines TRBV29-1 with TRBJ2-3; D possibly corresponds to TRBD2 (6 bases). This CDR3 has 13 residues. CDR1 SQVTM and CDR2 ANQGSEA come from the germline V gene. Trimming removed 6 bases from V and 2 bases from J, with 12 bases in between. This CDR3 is CSVGRSNTDTQYF. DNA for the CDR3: TGCAGCGTGGGGAGGTCTAACACAGATACGCAGTATTTT.

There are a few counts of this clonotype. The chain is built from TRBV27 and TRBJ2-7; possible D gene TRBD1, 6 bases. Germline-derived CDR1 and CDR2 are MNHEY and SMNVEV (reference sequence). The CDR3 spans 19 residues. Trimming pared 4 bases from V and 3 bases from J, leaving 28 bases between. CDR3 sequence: CASSSYREPGRKGFYEQYF. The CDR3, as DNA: TGTGCCAGCAGTTCATACAGGGAACCGGGGCGCAAAGGGTTCTACGAGCAGTACTTC.

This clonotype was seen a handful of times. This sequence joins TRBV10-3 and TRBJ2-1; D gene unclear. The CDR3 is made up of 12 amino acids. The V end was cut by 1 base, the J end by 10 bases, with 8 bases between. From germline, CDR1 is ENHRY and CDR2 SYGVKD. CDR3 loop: CAISEYWGEQFF. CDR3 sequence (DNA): TGTGCCATCAGTGAGTATTGGGGAGAGCAGTTCTTC.

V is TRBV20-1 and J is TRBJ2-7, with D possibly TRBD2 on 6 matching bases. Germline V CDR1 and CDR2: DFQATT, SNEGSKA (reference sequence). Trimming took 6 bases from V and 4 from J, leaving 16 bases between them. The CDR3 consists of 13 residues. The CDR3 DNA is TGCAGTGCCAGTCCTAGCGTACGATACGAGCAGTACTTC. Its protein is CSASPSVRYEQYF.

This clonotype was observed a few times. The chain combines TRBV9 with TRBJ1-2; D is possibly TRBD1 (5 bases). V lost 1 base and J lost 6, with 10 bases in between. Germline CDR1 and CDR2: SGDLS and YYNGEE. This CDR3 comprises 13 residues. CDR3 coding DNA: TGTGCCAGCAGCGTACCAGGGATAAATGGCTACACCTTC. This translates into CASSVPGINGYTF. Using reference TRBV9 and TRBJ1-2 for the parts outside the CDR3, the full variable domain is DSGVTQTPKHLITATGQRVTLRCSPRSGDLSVYWYQQSLDQGLQFLIQYYNGEERAKGNILERFSAQQFPDLHSELNLSSLELGDSALYFCASSVPGINGYTFGSGTRLTVV.

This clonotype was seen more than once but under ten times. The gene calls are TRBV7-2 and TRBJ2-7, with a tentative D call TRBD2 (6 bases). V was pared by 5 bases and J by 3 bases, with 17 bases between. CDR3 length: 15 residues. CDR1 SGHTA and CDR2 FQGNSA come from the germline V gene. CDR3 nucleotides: TGTGCCAGCAGCCGGGGAGGAGTACAGAACTACGAGCAGTACTTC. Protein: CASSRGGVQNYEQYF.

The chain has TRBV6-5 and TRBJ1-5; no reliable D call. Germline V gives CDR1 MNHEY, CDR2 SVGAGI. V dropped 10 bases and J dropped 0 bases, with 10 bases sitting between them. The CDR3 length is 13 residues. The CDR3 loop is CATRIHSNQPQHF. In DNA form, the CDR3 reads TGTGCCACCAGGATTCATAGCAATCAGCCCCAGCATTTT.